Sequencing of this TCR beta chain was carried out in a study of T cells in tumors after PD-1 blockade. Study as a whole: Patients received pembrolizumab 200 mg every 3 weeks or cemiplimab 350 mg every 2 weeks. During anti-PD-1 treatment, some patients continued daily vismodegib 150 mg.

Sequencing used immunoSEQ multiplex PCR; TCRdb keeps in-frame clones, though not all of them. This table holds roughly 47,000 clones, 75% to 80% found once. Study-wide findings and caveats: Peripheral recruitment is suggested, as some novel exhausted tumor clones were in pre-treatment blood.

The CDR3 has 16 residues. The ends lost 1 base at V and 5 bases at J; junction bases unmatched: 10. Germline values: CDR1 SGHTA, CDR2 FQGTGA. As for this clone: The antigen is undetermined.

The specimen was PBMCs, collected before anti-PD-1 treatment. This sequence joins TRBV7-3 and TRBJ2-5, with 7 bases aligning to TRBD1. The TCR sequence derives from a human donor with basal cell carcinoma. As DNA, the CDR3 is TGTGCCAGCAGCTTAAGAGGGGGCCGGAACGCGGAGACCCAGTACTTC. It translates to CASSLRGGRNAETQYF.